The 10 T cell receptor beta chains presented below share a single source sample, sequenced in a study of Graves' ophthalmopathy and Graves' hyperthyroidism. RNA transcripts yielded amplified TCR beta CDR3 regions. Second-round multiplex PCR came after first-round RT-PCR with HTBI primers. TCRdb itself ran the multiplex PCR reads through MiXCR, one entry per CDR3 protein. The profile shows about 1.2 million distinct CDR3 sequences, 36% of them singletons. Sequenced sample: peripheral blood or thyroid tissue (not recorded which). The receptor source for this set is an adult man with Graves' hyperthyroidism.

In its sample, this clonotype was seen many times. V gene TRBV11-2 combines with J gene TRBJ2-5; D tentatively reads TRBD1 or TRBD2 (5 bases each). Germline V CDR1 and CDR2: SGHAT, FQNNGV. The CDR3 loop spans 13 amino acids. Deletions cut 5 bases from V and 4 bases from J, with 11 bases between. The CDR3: CASSQGDGETQYF. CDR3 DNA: TGTGCCAGCAGCCAAGGGGACGGAGAGACCCAGTACTTC.

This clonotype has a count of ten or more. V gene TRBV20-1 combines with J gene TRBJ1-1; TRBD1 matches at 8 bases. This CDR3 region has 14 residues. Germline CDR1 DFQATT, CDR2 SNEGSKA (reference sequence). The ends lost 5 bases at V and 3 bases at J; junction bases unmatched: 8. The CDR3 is CSAGQGSSYTEAFF. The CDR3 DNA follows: TGCAGTGCTGGACAGGGATCTTCGTACACTGAAGCTTTCTTT.

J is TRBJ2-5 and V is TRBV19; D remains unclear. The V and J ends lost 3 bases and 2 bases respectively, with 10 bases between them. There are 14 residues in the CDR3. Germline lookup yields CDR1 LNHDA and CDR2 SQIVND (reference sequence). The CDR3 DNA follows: TGTGCCAGTAGTATTCTGCCCGGGCAAGAGACCCAGTACTTC. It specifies CASSILPGQETQYF. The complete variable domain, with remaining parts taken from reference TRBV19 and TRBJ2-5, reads DGGITQSPKYLFRKEGQNVTLSCEQNLNHDAMYWYRQDPGQGLRLIYYSQIVNDFQKGDIAEGYSVSREKKESFPLTVTSAQKNPTAFYLCASSILPGQETQYFGPGTRLLVL.

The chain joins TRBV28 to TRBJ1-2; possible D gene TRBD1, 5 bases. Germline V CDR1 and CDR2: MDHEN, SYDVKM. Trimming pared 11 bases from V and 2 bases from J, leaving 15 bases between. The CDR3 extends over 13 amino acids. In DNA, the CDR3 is TGTGCCGGGGCCCTTAGGGTGAACTATGGCTACACCTTC. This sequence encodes CAGALRVNYGYTF.

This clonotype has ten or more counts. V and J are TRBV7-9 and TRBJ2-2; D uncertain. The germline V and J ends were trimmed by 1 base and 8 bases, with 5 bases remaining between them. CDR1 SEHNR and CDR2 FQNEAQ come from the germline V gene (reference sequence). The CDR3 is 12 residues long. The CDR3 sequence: CASSLEGGELFF. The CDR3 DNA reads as TGTGCCAGCAGCTTAGAAGGAGGGGAGCTGTTTTTT.

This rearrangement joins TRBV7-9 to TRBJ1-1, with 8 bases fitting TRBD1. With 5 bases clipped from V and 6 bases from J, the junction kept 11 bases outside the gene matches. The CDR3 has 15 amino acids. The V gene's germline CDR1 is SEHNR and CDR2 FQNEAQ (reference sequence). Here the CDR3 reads CASSPIGSGGPEAFF. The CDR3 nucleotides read TGTGCCAGCAGCCCTATCGGCTCAGGGGGCCCTGAAGCTTTCTTT. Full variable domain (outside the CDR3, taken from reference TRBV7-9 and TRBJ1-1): DTGVSQNPRHKITKRGQNVTFRCDPISEHNRLYWYRQTLGQGPEFLTYFQNEAQLEKSRLLSDRFSAERPKGSFSTLEIQRTEQGDSAMYLCASSPIGSGGPEAFFGQGTRLTVV.

In DNA, the CDR3 is TGTGCCACCAGCGAGGAGGGTACCTACGAGCAGTACTTC. It codes for CATSEEGTYEQYF. The genes are TRBV15 and TRBJ2-7; TRBD2 is a possible D gene (6 bases). V was shortened by 5 bases and J by 2 bases, with 10 bases between the two germline ends. There are 13 residues in the CDR3. CDR1 LNHNV and CDR2 YYDKDF come from the germline V gene (reference sequence).

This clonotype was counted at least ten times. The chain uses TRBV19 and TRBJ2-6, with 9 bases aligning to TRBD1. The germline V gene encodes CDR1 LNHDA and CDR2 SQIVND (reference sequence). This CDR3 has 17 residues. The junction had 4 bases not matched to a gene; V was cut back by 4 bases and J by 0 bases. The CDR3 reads CASSTGQGGSGANVLTF. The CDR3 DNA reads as TGTGCCAGTAGTACGGGACAGGGCGGCTCTGGGGCCAACGTCCTGACTTTC.

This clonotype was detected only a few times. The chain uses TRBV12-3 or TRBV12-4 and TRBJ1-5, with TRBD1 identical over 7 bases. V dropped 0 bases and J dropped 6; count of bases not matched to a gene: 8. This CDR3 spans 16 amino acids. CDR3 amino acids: CASSLARGQQGQPQHF. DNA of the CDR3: TGTGCCAGCAGTTTAGCGCGGGGACAGCAGGGTCAGCCCCAGCATTTT.

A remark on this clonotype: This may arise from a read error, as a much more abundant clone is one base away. Here the CDR3 reads CASSSGHCYEQYF. DNA of the CDR3: TGTGCCAGCAGCTCCGGACACTGCTACGAGCAGTACTTC. The chain has TRBV7-2 and TRBJ2-7; a possible D gene is TRBD1 (5 bases). CDR1 is SGHTA, CDR2 FQGNSA, per germline. The CDR3 is 13 residues long. V was shortened by 4 bases and J by 3 bases, with 10 bases between the two germline ends.